A single sample is the source of the 17 T cell receptor beta chains below, sequenced in a study of shared clonotypes between healthy human individuals. Profiled with immunoSEQ multiplex PCR; TCRdb holds only in-frame clones, not every one. The data contain approximately 2.5 million clones, 93% of them seen just once; the ten biggest clones take up about 0.39%. The source material was naive CD4+ T cells from PBMCs. Subset: CD45RA+ positively selected. The receptors come from a young man in good health. Some clones in this sample may be carry-over from other donors' samples.

The chain carries TRBV7-8 and TRBJ1-1; 8 nucleotides match TRBD1. The length of the CDR3 is 14 residues. V was clipped by 5 bases and J by 1 base; unmatched bases: 3. CDR1 and CDR2 from the germline V gene are SGHVS and FQNEAQ. The chain's CDR3 is CASSPTGENTEAFF. DNA of the CDR3: TGTGCCAGCAGCCCGACAGGGGAGAACACTGAAGCTTTCTTT. The whole variable domain, filled in from reference TRBV7-8 and TRBJ1-1, reads GAGVSQSPRYKVAKRGQDVALRCDPISGHVSLFWYQQALGQGPEFLTYFQNEAQLDKSGLPSDRFFAERPEGSVSTLKIQRTQQEDSAVYLCASSPTGENTEAFFGQGTRLTVV.

The chain recombines TRBV30 with TRBJ1-5; D is unresolved. The CDR3 is made up of 14 amino acids. Between the trimmed V and J ends, which lost 2 bases and 6 bases, there was a span of 14 bases. Germline loops: CDR1 GTSNPN, CDR2 SVGIG (reference sequence). This CDR3 reads CAWSPNGGFQPQHF. The DNA for the CDR3 is TGTGCCTGGAGTCCCAATGGAGGATTTCAGCCCCAGCATTTT.

This chain joins TRBV27 and TRBJ2-5; D unresolved. The J call is in doubt because the DNA end fits TRBJ2-7 better. The CDR3 is made up of 13 amino acids. Germline-derived CDR1 and CDR2 are MNHEY and SMNVEV (reference sequence). The CDR3 DNA reads as TGTGCCAGCGGAAAGGGCCCCAATTACGAGCAGTACTTC. Protein sequence: CASGKGPNYEQYF.

This clone has only one observation. This chain links TRBV5-1 with TRBJ2-2; D may be TRBD2 (5 bases). The CDR3 spans 16 residues. V was pared by 4 bases and J by 5 bases, with 18 bases between. Germline values: CDR1 SGHRS, CDR2 YFSETQ. CDR3 sequence reads: CASSEEQISVTGELFF. CDR3 nucleotide sequence: TGCGCCAGCAGCGAGGAGCAGATTAGCGTGACCGGGGAGCTGTTTTTT.

Notes on this clone: This sample also contains other DNA sequences that code for the same CDR3. The V gene is TRBV28, the J gene TRBJ1-3; D is unresolved. V lost 6 bases, J lost 0 bases, and 9 bases lay in between. Germline CDR1 and CDR2: MDHEN and SYDVKM. The CDR3 runs 14 residues. CDR3 residues: CASSSTFSGNTIYF. In DNA, the CDR3 is TGTGCCAGCAGCTCTACCTTCTCTGGAAACACCATATATTTT.

Only one count was recorded for this clone. The gene calls are TRBV7-3 and TRBJ2-7; D uncertain. V was shortened by 2 bases and J by 4 bases, with 9 bases between the two germline ends. This CDR3 spans 13 amino acids. The germline gives CDR1 SGHTA, CDR2 FQGTGA. CDR3 sequence reads: CASSLGRIYEQYF. For the CDR3, the DNA is TGTGCCAGCAGCTTAGGACGGATATACGAGCAGTACTTC.

The chain is built from TRBV4-3 and TRBJ1-2; TRBD1 aligns across 11 bases. CDR3 length: 17 amino acids. V lost 6 bases, J lost 7 bases, and 16 bases stayed unmatched. Germline V lookup: CDR1 LGHNA, CDR2 YSLEER. For the CDR3, the DNA is TGCGCCAGCAGTCAGGGGTTTAGGACAGGGGGCTCGGGTGGCTACACCTTC. This sequence encodes CASSQGFRTGGSGGYTF.

J is TRBJ2-2 and V is TRBV19; no definite D call. The V gene lost 3 bases and the J gene lost 5 bases, with 4 bases spanning the gap. Germline V lookup: CDR1 LNHDA, CDR2 SQIVND (reference sequence). The CDR3 is made up of 12 amino acids. The CDR3 loop is CASSMVTGELFF. The DNA for the CDR3 is TGTGCCAGTAGTATGGTTACCGGGGAGCTGTTTTTT.

V usage is TRBV15 and J usage is TRBJ2-7; D is possibly TRBD1 (6 bases). Germline CDR1 LNHNV, CDR2 YYDKDF (reference sequence). This CDR3 is built from 12 residues. Trimming took 0 bases from V and 11 from J, leaving 11 bases between them. The CDR3 sequence: CATSRDRGWKYF. In DNA, the CDR3 is TGTGCCACCAGCAGAGACAGGGGATGGAAGTACTTC.

The chain combines TRBV5-1 with TRBJ2-5, with 7 bases that match TRBD1. Germline V gene lookup returns CDR1 SGHRS and CDR2 YFSETQ. The V and J ends lost 5 bases and 5 bases, in that order; junction bases with no gene match: 9. This CDR3 is 14 amino acids long. CDR3 protein: CASRRSTGDETQYF. The CDR3 DNA reads as TGCGCCAGCAGGCGGTCTACAGGGGATGAGACCCAGTACTTC. Using reference TRBV5-1 and TRBJ2-5 for the parts outside the CDR3, the full variable domain is KAGVTQTPRYLIKTRGQQVTLSCSPISGHRSVSWYQQTPGQGLQFLFEYFSETQRNKGNFPGRFSGRQFSNSRSEMNVSTLELGDSALYLCASRRSTGDETQYFGPGTRLLVL.

This sequence joins TRBV6-6 and TRBJ1-5, with D unclear. The ends were cut back, 6 bases at V and 6 bases at J, with 18 bases in the middle. Germline values: CDR1 MNHNY, CDR2 SVGAGI (reference sequence). The CDR3 is 15 residues long. The CDR3 reads CASSQTGPRGQPQHF. The CDR3 DNA is TGTGCCAGCAGCCAGACCGGCCCCCGCGGTCAGCCCCAGCATTTT.

The chain links TRBV10-3 to TRBJ2-4, with D hard to call. Trimming took 10 bases from V and 8 from J, leaving 12 bases between them. CDR3 length: 11 residues. CDR1 and CDR2 from the germline V gene are ENHRY and SYGVKD. The CDR3 DNA sequence: TGTGCCAGTGCCGGACGGGACATTCAGTACTTC. It translates to CASAGRDIQYF.

The rearrangement links TRBV27 to TRBJ2-1, with 15 bases lining up with TRBD2. The CDR3 contains 18 residues. V was clipped by 1 base and J by 9 bases; unmatched bases: 10. In germline, CDR1 is MNHEY, CDR2 SMNVEV (reference sequence). The CDR3 DNA reads as TGTGCCAGCAGTTTATTGGGGCGACCGGGACTAGCGGGAGGTGAGCAGTTCTTC. Encoded protein: CASSLLGRPGLAGGEQFF.

This sequence joins TRBV29-1 and TRBJ2-7, with D maybe TRBD2 (7 bases). CDR1 is SQVTM, CDR2 ANQGSEA, per germline. V shed 6 bases and J shed 2 bases, with 20 bases lying between them. CDR3 size: 15 residues. The CDR3 here is CSVGGFRGAPYEQYF. The CDR3 DNA reads TGCAGCGTCGGAGGCTTTCGGGGGGCCCCCTACGAGCAGTACTTC.

The chain joins TRBV30 to TRBJ2-5; D possibly corresponds to TRBD2 (6 bases). There are 15 residues in the CDR3. The germline V gene encodes CDR1 GTSNPN and CDR2 SVGIG (reference sequence). Between the trimmed V and J ends, which lost 0 bases and 4 bases, there was a span of 15 bases. The chain's CDR3 is CAWSVLGRGGETQYF. The CDR3 DNA reads as TGTGCCTGGAGTGTACTCGGGAGAGGAGGAGAGACCCAGTACTTC.

This chain joins TRBV7-9 and TRBJ1-2; 10 nucleotides align to TRBD1. With 5 bases clipped from V and 3 bases from J, the junction kept 6 bases outside the gene matches. This CDR3 comprises 15 residues. CDR1 and CDR2 from the germline V gene are SEHNR and FQNEAQ (reference sequence). CDR3 DNA: TGTGCCAGCAGCGCCGACAGGGGGCGCGACTATGGCTACACCTTC. This gives the protein CASSADRGRDYGYTF.

This clone was counted a single time. This rearrangement joins TRBV6-1 to TRBJ2-5; D gene unclear. Germline CDR1 is MNHNS and CDR2 is SASEGT. The CDR3 has 13 amino acids. The germline V and J ends were trimmed by 6 bases and 2 bases, with 10 bases remaining between them. Written as DNA, the CDR3 is TGTGCCAGCAGACTTCTACTTCAAGAGACCCAGTACTTC. Protein sequence: CASRLLLQETQYF.